These T cell receptor beta chains were read from a single sample in a study of blood T cell repertoires in COVID-19. Clones were sequenced by immunoSEQ multiplex PCR, and TCRdb holds only the in-frame ones, with some missing. The sample carries some 75,000 clones, roughly 90% recorded once. Sample: peripheral blood. These receptors were taken from a man aged 65 to 79 with active or convalescent COVID-19. The CDR3 runs from the conserved cysteine through the conserved F or W. A D gene is named only where the DNA matches it firmly. Some rows mark clone size as missing; the rest say once, few, many or name a class of expanded clone.

D: NA
size: few
length: 14
J: TRBJ2-5
V: TRBV5-8
DNA: TGTGCCAGCAGCCCGTATGAGCTGCAAGAGACCCAGTACTTC
CDR3: CASSPYELQETQYF

D: TRBD2
size: NA
length: 16
J: TRBJ2-1
V: TRBV6-5
DNA: TGTGCCAGCAGTTCCTTAGCGGGGGGGCCGGGTAATGAGCAGTTCTTC
CDR3: CASSSLAGGPGNEQFF

D: NA
size: NA
length: 19
J: TRBJ2-1
V: TRBV4-1
DNA: TGCGCCAGCAGCCCTACGAAGGCAGGGCTGGCGGGACGTGGGAATGAGCAGTTCTTC
CDR3: CASSPTKAGLAGRGNEQFF

D: NA
size: NA
length: 12
J: TRBJ1-1
V: TRBV3-1/TRBV3-2
DNA: TGTGCCAGCAGCCCTGGGAGCACTGAAGCTTTCTTT
CDR3: CASSPGSTEAFF

D: TRBD2
size: NA
length: 16
J: TRBJ2-1
V: TRBV5-4
DNA: TGTGCCAGCAGCTTGGGAGGTCTAGCGGGAGTTAATGAGCAGTTCTTC
CDR3: CASSLGGLAGVNEQFF

D: NA
size: NA
length: 18
J: TRBJ1-1
V: TRBV24-1
DNA: TGTGCCACCAGTGTACCGGCCCGGAAGCTGGAGGTGAACACTGAAGCTTTCTTT
CDR3: CATSVPARKLEVNTEAFF

D: NA
size: NA
length: 14
J: TRBJ2-5
V: TRBV27
DNA: TGTGCCAGCAGTTTAGTACAGCCCCAAGAGACCCAGTACTTC
CDR3: CASSLVQPQETQYF

D: NA
size: once
length: 15
J: TRBJ2-2
V: TRBV19
DNA: TGTGCCAGCGGGGCCCAGGGGCGACGGACCGGGGAGCTGTTTTTT
CDR3: CASGAQGRRTGELFF

D: TRBD1
size: NA
length: 13
J: TRBJ1-6
V: TRBV29-1
DNA: TGCAGCGTTGGACAGGGGGGGAATTCACCCCTCCACTTT
CDR3: CSVGQGGNSPLHF

D: TRBD1
size: NA
length: 14
J: TRBJ2-7
V: TRBV6-5
DNA: TGTGCCAGCAGCGATTGGGACAGGTCCCACGAGCAGTACTTC
CDR3: CASSDWDRSHEQYF

D: NA
size: few
length: 15
J: TRBJ1-1
V: TRBV27
DNA: TGTGCCAGCAGTTTCTCCCCACACAGGGTTACTGAAGCTTTCTTT
CDR3: CASSFSPHRVTEAFF

D: TRBD1
size: NA
length: 15
J: TRBJ2-3
V: TRBV7-9
DNA: TGTGCCAGCAGCTCGCGGACAGGCTACACAGATACGCAGTATTTT
CDR3: CASSSRTGYTDTQYF

D: TRBD1
size: NA
length: 13
J: TRBJ2-1
V: TRBV19
DNA: TGTGCCAGTAGTCCCGGGACAGGAGGAGAGCAGTTCTTC
CDR3: CASSPGTGGEQFF

D: TRBD1
size: NA
length: 19
J: TRBJ2-6
V: TRBV7-9
DNA: TGTGCCAGCAGAGCAAGGACAGGGTTTTTTTCTCTAGGGGCCAACGTCCTGACTTTC
CDR3: CASRARTGFFSLGANVLTF

D: NA
size: NA
length: 13
J: TRBJ1-1
V: TRBV7-2
DNA: TGTGCCAGCAGCTTTACACCGAACACTGAAGCTTTCTTT
CDR3: CASSFTPNTEAFF

D: NA
size: NA
length: 12
J: TRBJ2-5
V: TRBV5-8
DNA: TGTGCCAGCAGCCCGCGGAGGGAGACCCAGTACTTC
CDR3: CASSPRRETQYF

D: NA
size: NA
length: 13
J: TRBJ2-7
V: TRBV2
DNA: TGTGCCGGGGGGGACAGGAGCAACTACGAGCAGTACTTC
CDR3: CAGGDRSNYEQYF

D: TRBD2
size: NA
length: 13
J: TRBJ2-5
V: TRBV14
DNA: TGTGCCAGCAGCCCCCGGACTAGCGGGACCCAGTACTTC
CDR3: CASSPRTSGTQYF

D: TRBD1
size: NA
length: 14
J: TRBJ1-1
V: TRBV5-1
DNA: TGCGCCAGCAGCAGGGGACAGGGGATCACTGAAGCTTTCTTT
CDR3: CASSRGQGITEAFF

D: TRBD1
size: once
length: 14
J: TRBJ2-5
V: TRBV7-9
DNA: TGTGCCAGCAGCCAGGACAGGGCCCAAGAGACCCAGTACTTC
CDR3: CASSQDRAQETQYF

D: NA
size: NA
length: 12
J: TRBJ1-2
V: TRBV2
DNA: TGTGCCATCTACTGGGATCGGGGTGGCTACACCTTC
CDR3: CAIYWDRGGYTF

D: TRBD1
size: NA
length: 15
J: TRBJ1-1
V: TRBV7-9
DNA: TGTGCCAGCAGTCTTGGGACAGGGTTGACCACTGAAGCTTTCTTT
CDR3: CASSLGTGLTTEAFF

D: NA
size: NA
length: 14
J: TRBJ1-2
V: TRBV28
DNA: TGTGCCAGCAGCTCCGGGTCGGCACTTTATGGCTACACCTTC
CDR3: CASSSGSALYGYTF

D: TRBD2
size: NA
length: 17
J: TRBJ2-1
V: TRBV25-1
DNA: TGTGCCAGCAGTGAATCCCTGGGGGGAGGGCCTCGGGATGAGCAGTTCTTC
CDR3: CASSESLGGGPRDEQFF

D: NA
size: NA
length: 14
J: TRBJ1-2
V: TRBV25-1
DNA: TGTGCCAGCAGTGAATTCAACAGCGGATATGGCTACACCTTC
CDR3: CASSEFNSGYGYTF

D: TRBD1
size: NA
length: 16
J: TRBJ1-6
V: TRBV18
DNA: TGTGCCAGCTCACCCCGGGACAGGGTTTCGGCTTCACCCCTCCACTTT
CDR3: CASSPRDRVSASPLHF

D: NA
size: NA
length: 11
J: TRBJ1-4
V: TRBV5-6
DNA: TGTGCCAGCAGCTTGCGAGGAAAACTGTTTTTT
CDR3: CASSLRGKLFF

D: NA
size: NA
length: 14
J: TRBJ2-1
V: TRBV11-2
DNA: TGTGCCAGCAGCTTAGTCGCTGTGACAAATGAGCAGTTCTTC
CDR3: CASSLVAVTNEQFF

D: NA
size: NA
length: 11
J: TRBJ2-7
V: TRBV28
DNA: TGTGCCAGCAGTTCGACTTTAGAGCAGTACTTC
CDR3: CASSSTLEQYF

D: NA
size: NA
length: 13
J: TRBJ1-5
V: TRBV7-2
DNA: TGTGCCAGCAGCCCGCAGGAAGGTCAGCCCCAGCATTTT
CDR3: CASSPQEGQPQHF

D: NA
size: few
length: 15
J: TRBJ2-1
V: TRBV28
DNA: TGTGCCAGCAGTTTTTCCGGGGGACCCTGGAGTGAGCAGTTCTTC
CDR3: CASSFSGGPWSEQFF

D: NA
size: once
length: 15
J: TRBJ1-5
V: TRBV19
DNA: TGTGCCAGTAGTATCGTGGATGACAAATATCAGCCCCAGCATTTT
CDR3: CASSIVDDKYQPQHF

D: NA
size: NA
length: 13
J: TRBJ1-1
V: TRBV6-2/TRBV6-3
DNA: TGTGCCAGCAGTTATTCCCAGAACACTGAAGCTTTCTTT
CDR3: CASSYSQNTEAFF